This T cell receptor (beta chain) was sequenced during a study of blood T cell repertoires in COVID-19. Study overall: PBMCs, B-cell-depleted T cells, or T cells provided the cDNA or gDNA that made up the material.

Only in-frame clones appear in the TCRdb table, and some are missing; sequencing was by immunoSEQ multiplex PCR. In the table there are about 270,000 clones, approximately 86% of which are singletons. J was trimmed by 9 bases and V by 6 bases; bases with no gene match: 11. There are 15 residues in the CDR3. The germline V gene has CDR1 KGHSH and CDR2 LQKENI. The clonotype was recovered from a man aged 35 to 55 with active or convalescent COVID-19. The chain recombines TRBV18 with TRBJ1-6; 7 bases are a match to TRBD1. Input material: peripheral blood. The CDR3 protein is CASSDTGAVGSPLHF. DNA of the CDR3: TGTGCCAGCTCGGACACAGGGGCCGTTGGTTCACCCCTCCACTTT.